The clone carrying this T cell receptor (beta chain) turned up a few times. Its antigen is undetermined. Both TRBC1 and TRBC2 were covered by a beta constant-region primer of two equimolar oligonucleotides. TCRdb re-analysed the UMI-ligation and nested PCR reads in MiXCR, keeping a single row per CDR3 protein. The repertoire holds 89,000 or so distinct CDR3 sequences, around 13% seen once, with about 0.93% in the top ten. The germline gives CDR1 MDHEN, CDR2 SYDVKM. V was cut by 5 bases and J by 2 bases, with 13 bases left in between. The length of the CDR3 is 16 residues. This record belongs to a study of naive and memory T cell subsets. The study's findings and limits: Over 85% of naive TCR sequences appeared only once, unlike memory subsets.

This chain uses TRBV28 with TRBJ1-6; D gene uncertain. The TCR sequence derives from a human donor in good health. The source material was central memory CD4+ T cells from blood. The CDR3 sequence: CASSTSGRAYNSPLHF. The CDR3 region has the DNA TGTGCCAGCAGTACCTCGGGGAGAGCCTATAATTCACCCCTCCACTTT.